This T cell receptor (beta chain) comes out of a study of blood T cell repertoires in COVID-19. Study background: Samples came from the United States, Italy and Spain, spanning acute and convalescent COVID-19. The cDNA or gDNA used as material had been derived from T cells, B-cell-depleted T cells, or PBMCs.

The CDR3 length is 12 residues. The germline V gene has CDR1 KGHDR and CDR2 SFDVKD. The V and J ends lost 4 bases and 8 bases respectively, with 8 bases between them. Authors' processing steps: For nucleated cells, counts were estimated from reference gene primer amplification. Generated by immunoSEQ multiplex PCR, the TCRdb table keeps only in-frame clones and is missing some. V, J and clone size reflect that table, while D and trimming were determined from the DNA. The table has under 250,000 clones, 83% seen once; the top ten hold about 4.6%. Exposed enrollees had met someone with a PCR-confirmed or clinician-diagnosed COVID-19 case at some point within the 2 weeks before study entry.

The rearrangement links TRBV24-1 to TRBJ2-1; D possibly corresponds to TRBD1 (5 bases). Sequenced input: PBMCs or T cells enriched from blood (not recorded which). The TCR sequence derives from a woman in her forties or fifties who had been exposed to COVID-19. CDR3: CATSDPRDEQFF. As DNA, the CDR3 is TGTGCCACCAGTGACCCCAGGGATGAGCAGTTCTTC.